These 28 T cell receptor beta chains were sequenced from one sample in a study of molecular identifiers for immune sequencing clone quantification. TCRdb re-derived calls from the PCR reads in MiXCR, one entry per CDR3 protein. The table has approximately 680,000 distinct CDR3 sequences, about 25% seen once. Sequencing was performed on naive CD8+ T cells from blood, with Jurkat cell RNA spiked in. Subset defined: FACS-sorted CD8+CD4-CCR7+CD45RA+ naive T cells. The receptors stem from a human donor in good health. Some libraries in this study had Jurkat cell RNA spiked in.

A remark on this clonotype: The junction does not match germline at one end; this may be a read error. This chain uses TRBV7-8 with TRBJ2-7; TRBD1 is a possible D gene (5 bases). Germline-derived CDR1 and CDR2 are SGHVS and FQNEAQ. The CDR3 covers 11 residues. This CDR3 reads CASSAGYEPYF. CDR3 nucleotide sequence: TGTGCCAGCAGTGCAGGGTACGAGCCGTACTTC.

This clonotype appeared many times. V gene TRBV7-8 combines with J gene TRBJ2-7, with 7 bases matching TRBD2. V lost 0 bases to trimming and J lost 1 base; unmatched junction nucleotides: 6. This CDR3 comprises 16 residues. Germline loops: CDR1 SGHVS, CDR2 FQNEAQ. CDR3 nucleotide sequence: TGTGCCAGCAGCTTAGCCCAGAGCGGGACTTCCTACGAGCAGTACTTC. Residues: CASSLAQSGTSYEQYF.

The table lists this clonotype with a few counts. At one of its ends the junction is not consistent with the germline gene, which may arise from a read error. V usage is TRBV28 and J usage is TRBJ2-5; 12 nucleotides match TRBD1. CDR1 and CDR2 (germline): MDHEN, SYDVKM. This CDR3 is built from 17 residues. The CDR3 is CASSPQPGQGAQEPQYF. CDR3 nucleotide sequence: TGTGCCAGCAGTCCACAACCGGGACAGGGGGCCCAAGAGCCCCAGTACTTC.

This clonotype was seen at least ten times. This CDR3 is CASSADRRYEQYF. CDR3 bases: TGTGCCAGCAGCGCGGACAGGAGGTACGAGCAGTACTTC. V usage is TRBV7-9 and J usage is TRBJ2-7, with 7 bases matching TRBD1. This CDR3 region has 13 residues. CDR1 is SEHNR and CDR2 is FQNEAQ in the germline V gene (reference sequence). The trim removed 5 bases at V and 4 bases at J, leaving 5 bases unmatched.

This sequence joins TRBV7-9 and TRBJ2-4; possibly TRBD2 for D (6 bases). Germline lookup yields CDR1 SEHNR and CDR2 FQNEAQ (reference sequence). CDR3 size: 17 residues. V gave up 5 bases and J gave up 0 bases, with 17 bases separating them. The CDR3 nucleotides read TGTGCCAGCAGCCCCCTCAGGCGGGAACTAGCCAAAAACATTCAGTACTTC. Residues: CASSPLRRELAKNIQYF.

Comment on this clonotype: The junction departs from germline at one end; a sequencing error may be responsible. The chain employs TRBV28 and TRBJ1-1; D is perhaps TRBD1 (6 bases). CDR3 length: 14 residues. Looked up from germline, CDR1 is MDHEN and CDR2 is SYDVKM. CDR3 sequence (DNA): TGTGCCAGCAGTTTCAGGGGAGTTGGCACTGACGCTCTCTTT. Encoded protein: CASSFRGVGTDALF.

This clonotype was recorded a few times. The CDR3 nucleotides are TGTGCCAGTACCGGAACCGGTAGCGTCTACCAAGAGACCCAGTACTTC. Translation: CASTGTGSVYQETQYF. This chain links TRBV19 with TRBJ2-5, with TRBD2 as a possible D gene (5 bases). Looked up from germline, CDR1 is LNHDA and CDR2 is SQIVND (reference sequence). This CDR3 spans 16 amino acids. Trimming shortened V by 7 bases and J by 0 bases, and 18 bases separated the two germline ends.

The genes are TRBV4-1 and TRBJ2-7, with 7 bases aligning to TRBD1. The CDR3 sequence is 17 residues long. Per the germline V gene, CDR1 is MGHRA and CDR2 is YSYEKL. The V segment lost 0 bases and the J segment 6 bases; nucleotides outside the gene matches: 14. For the CDR3, the DNA is TGCGCCAGCAGCCAAGATGGGGCGCCAGGGGGAATCCCCGAGCAGTACTTC. Protein sequence: CASSQDGAPGGIPEQYF.

J is TRBJ2-7 and V is TRBV6-6; TRBD1 matches 7 bases. The J segment lost 2 bases and the V segment lost 2 bases, leaving 12 bases of the junction unmatched. Germline assignment: CDR1 MNHNY and CDR2 SVGAGI (reference sequence). The CDR3 length is 17 residues. The CDR3 DNA reads as TGTGCCAGCAGTTACCGGACAGGTCCCACTACTACCTACGAGCAGTACTTC. It codes for CASSYRTGPTTTYEQYF.

This clonotype was detected many times. The rearrangement links TRBV5-4 to TRBJ1-4, with a possible D match to TRBD1 (6 bases). CDR3 length: 15 amino acids. Germline V lookup: CDR1 SGHNT, CDR2 YYREEE (reference sequence). V was shortened by 2 bases and J by 5 bases, with 13 bases between the two germline ends. The CDR3 is CASSFYGTGNEKLFF. CDR3 nucleotide sequence: TGTGCCAGCAGCTTCTATGGAACAGGGAATGAAAAACTGTTTTTT.

Of note for this clonotype: A read error may be the cause here, since a much bigger clone is one base away. This chain connects TRBV9 to TRBJ2-1, with D maybe TRBD1 (5 bases). This CDR3 is built from 13 residues. The V end was cut by 0 bases, the J end by 9 bases, with 10 bases between. Germline assignment: CDR1 SGDLS and CDR2 YYNGEE. The CDR3 nucleotides read TGTGCCAGCAGCGTAGATCAGGGTCCTGAGCAGTTCTTC. Encoded protein: CASSVDQGPEQFF. The whole variable domain, remainder taken from reference TRBV9 and TRBJ2-1, is DSGVTQTPKHLITATGQRVTLRCSPRSGDLSVYWYQQSLDQGLQFLIQYYNGEERAKGNILERFSAQQFPDLHSELNLSSLELGDSALYFCASSVDQGPEQFFGPGTRLTVL.

The rearrangement links TRBV13 to TRBJ1-4, with D possibly TRBD1 on 5 matching bases. This CDR3 region has 15 residues. The V and J ends lost 5 bases and 7 bases respectively, with 17 bases between them. Germline V gene lookup returns CDR1 PRHDT and CDR2 FYEKMQ (reference sequence). The CDR3 sequence is CASSIGTLSSEKLFF. The CDR3 nucleotides read TGTGCCAGCAGCATCGGGACCCTGAGTAGTGAAAAACTGTTTTTT.

This sequence joins TRBV5-1 and TRBJ2-7; D might be TRBD1 (6 bases). The germline V and J ends were trimmed by 6 bases and 3 bases, with 16 bases remaining between them. Germline V gene lookup returns CDR1 SGHRS and CDR2 YFSETQ. The CDR3 has 14 amino acids. CDR3 protein: CASKDRDTNYEQYF. The CDR3 DNA reads as TGCGCCAGCAAAGACCGGGACACTAACTACGAGCAGTACTTC.

There are a few counts of this clonotype. V usage is TRBV9 and J usage is TRBJ2-7; 7 nucleotides agree with TRBD2. The CDR3 sequence is 14 residues long. The J segment lost 2 bases and the V segment lost 2 bases, leaving 4 bases of the junction unmatched. Germline loops: CDR1 SGDLS, CDR2 YYNGEE. The CDR3, as DNA: TGTGCCAGCAGCGTTTATGCGGGGGCCTACGAGCAGTACTTC. This gives the protein CASSVYAGAYEQYF.

This clonotype was found many times. V usage is TRBV7-9 and J usage is TRBJ2-6, with D hard to call. V lost 4 bases, J lost 4 bases, and 17 bases lay in between. This CDR3 has 17 amino acids. The germline V gene encodes CDR1 SEHNR and CDR2 FQNEAQ (reference sequence). DNA for the CDR3: TGTGCCAGCAGCTCATTGGCTCGAGGCGCGGGGGCCAACGTCCTGACTTTC. Its protein is CASSSLARGAGANVLTF.

CDR3: CASSNGTRRTDTQYF. The CDR3 DNA reads TGTGCCAGCAGCAACGGAACTAGACGGACAGATACGCAGTATTTT. V and J are TRBV6-2 or TRBV6-3 and TRBJ2-3, with a possible D match to TRBD2 (5 bases). Trimming shortened V by 6 bases and J by 3 bases, and 16 bases separated the two germline ends. Germline V lookup: CDR1 MNHEY, CDR2 SVGEGT. CDR3 size: 15 residues.

This chain uses TRBV19 with TRBJ2-7; D remains ambiguous. The germline V gene has CDR1 LNHDA and CDR2 SQIVND (reference sequence). CDR3 length: 16 residues. Trimming pared 5 bases from V and 1 base from J, leaving 18 bases between. The CDR3 protein is CASSWEGPTRSYEQYF. The CDR3 DNA is TGTGCCAGTAGTTGGGAAGGGCCCACGAGGTCCTACGAGCAGTACTTC.

This clonotype has only a few counts. This sequence joins TRBV28 and TRBJ1-6; D unresolved. Trimming shortened V by 1 base and J by 5 bases, and 15 bases separated the two germline ends. This CDR3 has 17 residues. The germline CDR1 and CDR2 sequences are MDHEN and SYDVKM. CDR3 bases: TGTGCCAGCAGTTTATTGGGAACCCCCATCGATAATTCACCCCTCCACTTT. Amino acid sequence: CASSLLGTPIDNSPLHF. Using reference TRBV28 and TRBJ1-6 for the parts outside the CDR3, the full variable domain is DVKVTQSSRYLVKRTGEKVFLECVQDMDHENMFWYRQDPGLGLRLIYFSYDVKMKEKGDIPEGYSVSREKKERFSLILESASTNQTSMYLCASSLLGTPIDNSPLHFGNGTRLTVT.

A few counts support this clonotype. The chain links TRBV12-3 or TRBV12-4 to TRBJ2-7; D is possibly TRBD1 (5 bases). With 6 bases removed from V and 2 bases from J, the gap between germline ends came to 14 bases. This CDR3 is built from 14 residues. CDR3 sequence (DNA): TGTGCCAGCAGCTCCGTCCTGGGGCCCTACGAGCAGTACTTC. Its translation is CASSSVLGPYEQYF.

The J gene is TRBJ1-1, the V gene TRBV5-5; D gene ambiguous. V dropped 0 bases and J dropped 2 bases, with 14 bases sitting between them. The CDR3 is 16 amino acids. Germline values: CDR1 SGHKS, CDR2 YYEKEE (reference sequence). Here the CDR3 reads CASSLGWRADNTEAFF. The CDR3 nucleotides are TGTGCCAGCAGCTTGGGTTGGAGGGCCGACAACACTGAAGCTTTCTTT.

Worth noting for this clonotype: This may be a read error, as it is one base from a much larger clone. The chain is built from TRBV27 and TRBJ2-4; D may be TRBD1 (6 bases). CDR1 is MNHEY and CDR2 is SMNVEV in the germline V gene (reference sequence). V lost 6 bases, J lost 9 bases, and 18 bases lay in between. The CDR3 consists of 14 residues. The CDR3 region is CASRSSGGGLIQYF. As DNA, the CDR3 is TGTGCCAGCAGAAGCTCTGGGGGCGGGCTCATTCAGTACTTC.

Note on this clonotype: A read error may be the cause here, since a much bigger clone is one base away. The J gene is TRBJ2-3, the V gene TRBV25-1; the D gene is possibly TRBD1 (6 bases). The germline V and J ends were trimmed by 10 bases and 2 bases, with 25 bases remaining between them. The CDR3 totals 17 residues. The V gene's germline CDR1 is MGHDK and CDR2 SYGVNS. The CDR3: CATATGLGLRPTDTQYF. The CDR3 nucleotides are TGTGCCACCGCGACAGGTTTGGGTCTTCGACCCACAGATACGCAGTATTTT.

This clonotype was recorded a few times. The rearrangement links TRBV28 to TRBJ2-5, with D possibly TRBD1 on 6 matching bases. V shed 3 bases and J shed 1 base, with 12 bases lying between them. The CDR3 loop spans 15 amino acids. Germline V gives CDR1 MDHEN, CDR2 SYDVKM. The CDR3 sequence: CASSFRTAPQETQYF. The CDR3 DNA reads TGTGCCAGCAGTTTTAGGACAGCACCCCAAGAGACCCAGTACTTC.

Regarding this clonotype: A much larger clone is a single base away; this may be a read error. The CDR3 reads CASGLEWARNTVYF. As DNA, the CDR3 is TGTGCTAGTGGTTTGGAGTGGGCGAGAAACACCGTATATTTT. The chain recombines TRBV12-5 with TRBJ1-3; D unclear. Looked up from germline, CDR1 is LGHNT and CDR2 is FRNRAP. The CDR3 contains 14 residues. The full variable domain, with the rest looked up from reference TRBV12-5 and TRBJ1-3, is DARVTQTPRHKVTEMGQEVTMRCQPILGHNTVFWYRQTMMQGLELLAYFRNRAPLDDSGMPKDRFSAEMPDATLATLKIQPSEPRDSAVYFCASGLEWARNTVYFGEGSWLTVV.

The V call is TRBV10-2, the J call TRBJ1-2; D gene uncertain. Germline-derived CDR1 and CDR2 are WSHSY and SAAADI. Trimming stripped 0 bases from V and 2 bases from J, with 16 bases between. The length of the CDR3 is 17 residues. CDR3 nucleotides: TGCGCCAGCAGTGAGTCGGTTTTGGGAAGGCCCAACTATGGCTACACCTTC. This encodes CASSESVLGRPNYGYTF.

This clonotype was detected ten times or more. The chain joins TRBV29-1 to TRBJ1-2; no reliable D call. V lost 4 bases, J lost 6 bases, and 9 bases lay in between. The CDR3 runs to 11 residues. The germline V gene encodes CDR1 SQVTM and CDR2 ANQGSEA. CDR3 bases: TGCAGCGTTGTGGTCAGTCATGGCTACACCTTC. It specifies CSVVVSHGYTF.

J is TRBJ1-2 and V is TRBV4-3, with unresolved D. V dropped 4 bases and J dropped 2 bases, with 11 bases sitting between them. The CDR3 sequence is 14 residues long. Germline V gene data show CDR1 as LGHNA and CDR2 as YSLEER. CDR3 sequence: CASSPRGYNYGYTF. For the CDR3, the DNA is TGCGCCAGCAGCCCACGGGGTTACAACTATGGCTACACCTTC.

About this clonotype itself: A read error is possible here, since a much larger clone lies one base away. The J gene is TRBJ2-7, the V gene TRBV28; maybe TRBD2 (6 bases). Germline loops: CDR1 MDHEN, CDR2 SYDVKM. The CDR3 covers 15 residues. This CDR3 reads CATSFRDSSSYEQYF. The DNA of the CDR3 is TGTGCCACCAGTTTCCGGGACTCGAGCTCCTACGAGCAGTACTTC.